This T cell receptor (beta chain) was sequenced during a study of shared clonotypes between healthy human individuals. Regarding the study as a whole: Relative to clonotypes present in all four donors, those not shared had lower generation probabilities. Sequencing depth was expected to influence donor clonotype sharing.

V was pared by 4 bases and J by 5 bases, with 6 bases of the junction left unmatched. The CDR3 contains 15 residues. Germline CDR1 is SGHRS and CDR2 is YFSETQ. Comments on this clone: Its cognate antigen is unknown.

Donors had no recently reported acute infections or vaccinations and were HIV-negative. The study separated CD4+ cells into CD45RA+ naive and CD45RA-negative memory subsets. Using immunoSEQ multiplex PCR, the repertoire was profiled, and TCRdb retains in-frame clones only, with some absent. This repertoire shows about 660,000 clones, roughly 70% found once; its top ten account for 1.5% to 2%. The sequencing input was memory CD4+ T cells sorted from blood. Documented subset: CD45RA-negative fraction. The V call is TRBV5-1, the J call TRBJ2-5; 12 bases agree with TRBD2. This clonotype was sampled from a woman aged 30 to 39 in good health. In DNA, the CDR3 is TGCGCCAGCAGCATTGGACTAGCGGGAACGGAGACCCAGTACTTC. Amino acids: CASSIGLAGTETQYF.